This is a list of T cell receptor beta chains from one sample in a study of T-cell reconstitution after alpha-beta-depleted transplantation in children. TCRdb processed the PCR reads anew with MiXCR; each CDR3 protein has one entry. Seen here are fewer than 1 million distinct CDR3 sequences, 15% to 20% observed once, and the top ten hold approximately 5%. The sequencing used PBMCs, mostly from graft donor cells, collected 360 days after TCRalphabeta/CD19-depleted stem cell transplant. Receptor source: a male patient aged 10 to 17 who had a stem cell transplant for acute lymphoblastic leukemia, so the T cells may come from the graft donor. CDR3s include the opening cysteine and the closing phenylalanine or tryptophan. D genes are given only for firm matches. The size field is filled for only some rows; it gives once, few, many or a size class.

V	D	size	J	CDR3	DNA
TRBV11-1	TRBD2	.	TRBJ2-1	CASSVSGSDGDEQFF	TGTGCCAGCAGCGTTAGCGGGAGTGACGGAGATGAGCAGTTCTTC
TRBV9	TRBD2	few	TRBJ2-5	CASSPRGLVGTQYF	TGTGCCAGCAGCCCTCGAGGACTAGTTGGGACCCAGTACTTC
TRBV5-1	.	many	TRBJ2-2	CASSSWPAGELFF	TGCGCCAGCAGCTCTTGGCCAGCCGGGGAGCTGTTTTTT
TRBV7-2	TRBD2	.	TRBJ2-1	CASSLSGRGSTERYNEQFF	TGTGCCAGCAGCCTTAGCGGGAGGGGATCTACGGAGCGGTACAATGAGCAGTTCTTC
TRBV25-1	TRBD1	.	TRBJ1-2	CASRGAGTGGAFGGYTF	TGTGCCAGCAGGGGGGCCGGGACAGGGGGCGCTTTTGGTGGCTACACCTTC
TRBV9	.	.	TRBJ2-1	CASSVEVSVAYNEQFF	TGTGCCAGCAGCGTAGAGGTTAGCGTTGCCTACAATGAGCAGTTCTTC
TRBV7-9	TRBD1	.	TRBJ1-6	CASLQGANNSPLHF	TGTGCCAGCCTACAGGGGGCAAATAATTCACCCCTCCACTTT
TRBV5-1	TRBD1	many	TRBJ2-2	CASRARTGNTGELFF	TGCGCCAGCAGGGCTCGGACAGGGAACACCGGGGAGCTGTTTTTT
TRBV11-1	TRBD2	many	TRBJ2-2	CASSQNLAGVGELFF	TGTGCCAGCAGCCAAAACCTAGCGGGAGTGGGGGAGCTGTTTTTT
TRBV2	.	few	TRBJ2-2	CASSEGQGPGELFF	TGTGCCAGCAGTGAAGGGCAGGGGCCCGGGGAGCTGTTTTTT
TRBV6-2/TRBV6-3	.	few	TRBJ2-3	CASRLGVSTDTQYF	TGTGCCAGCAGATTGGGAGTTAGCACAGATACGCAGTATTTT
TRBV6-5	.	few	TRBJ2-5	CASSYSTGWGETQYF	TGTGCCAGCAGTTACTCGACCGGGTGGGGGGAGACCCAGTACTTC
TRBV18	.	.	TRBJ2-4	CASSPRDPGNIQYF	TGTGCCAGCTCACCACGGGACCCGGGGAACATTCAGTACTTC
TRBV24-1	TRBD1	.	TRBJ2-2	CATSDTYRGDTGELFF	TGTGCCACCAGTGATACCTACAGGGGTGACACCGGGGAGCTGTTTTTT
TRBV6-2/TRBV6-3	.	.	TRBJ2-5	CASSRPPQETQYF	TGTGCCAGCAGTCGCCCGCCCCAAGAGACCCAGTACTTC
TRBV4-1	.	many	TRBJ1-4	CASSQVTPDATNEKLFF	TGCGCCAGCAGCCAAGTGACACCCGATGCAACTAATGAAAAACTGTTTTTT
TRBV5-6	.	.	TRBJ1-4	CASSPGRRNEKLFF	TGTGCCAGCAGCCCGGGACGGCGTAATGAAAAACTGTTTTTT
TRBV15	.	few	TRBJ2-7	CATSRDWSYEQYF	TGTGCCACCAGCCGGGACTGGTCCTACGAGCAGTACTTC
TRBV7-9	TRBD2	few	TRBJ2-3	CASSLLLAETTDTQYF	TGTGCCAGCAGCTTATTACTAGCGGAAACCACAGATACGCAGTATTTT
TRBV10-3	.	few	TRBJ2-1	CAISDTGEDNEQFF	TGTGCCATCTCTGACACGGGAGAGGACAATGAGCAGTTCTTC
TRBV20-1	TRBD2	few	TRBJ2-1	CSARKRTSGDNEQFF	TGCAGTGCTAGAAAGAGGACTAGCGGGGACAATGAGCAGTTCTTC
TRBV11-2	TRBD2	.	TRBJ2-7	CASSSFASGVSYEQYF	TGTGCCAGCAGCTCCTTTGCGAGCGGGGTCTCCTACGAGCAGTACTTC
TRBV7-3	TRBD2	few	TRBJ2-2	CASSLMGLAGGNTGELFF	TGTGCCAGCAGCTTAATGGGACTAGCGGGAGGAAACACCGGGGAGCTGTTTTTT
TRBV9	.	few	TRBJ2-5	CASNAGLYQETQYF	TGTGCCAGCAACGCAGGGTTGTACCAAGAGACCCAGTACTTC
TRBV30	.	.	TRBJ2-1	CAWSGRRPYNEQFF	TGTGCCTGGAGCGGGCGGCGACCTTACAATGAGCAGTTCTTC
TRBV7-8	TRBD2	.	TRBJ2-1	CASSLGITSGSWDEQFF	TGTGCCAGCAGCTTAGGAATTACTAGCGGGAGTTGGGATGAGCAGTTCTTC
TRBV6-1	.	.	TRBJ1-1	CASRISDRPDTEAFF	TGTGCCAGCAGGATATCAGACAGGCCCGACACTGAAGCTTTCTTT
TRBV5-1	TRBD2	few	TRBJ2-1	CASDRRTSGRREYNEQFF	TGCGCCAGCGATCGCCGGACTAGCGGAAGAAGGGAATACAATGAGCAGTTCTTC
TRBV11-1	.	many	TRBJ2-5	CASSHRQSRSQYF	TGTGCCAGCAGCCATAGACAGAGCCGATCCCAGTACTTC
TRBV11-2	.	few	TRBJ2-1	CASSLVGLARAYNEQFF	TGTGCCAGCAGCTTAGTGGGGCTAGCGCGCGCCTACAATGAGCAGTTCTTC
TRBV7-9	.	many	TRBJ1-4	CASSSPYTAQREKLFF	TGTGCCAGCAGCTCCCCTTACACGGCACAGCGTGAAAAACTGTTTTTT
TRBV5-1	.	.	TRBJ2-3	CASSLVGEGTDTQYF	TGCGCCAGCAGCTTGGTGGGGGAAGGGACAGATACGCAGTATTTT
TRBV12-3/TRBV12-4	TRBD2	few	TRBJ2-3	CASSLVAGRADTQYF	TGTGCCAGCAGTTTGGTAGCGGGAAGGGCAGATACGCAGTATTTT
TRBV5-1	TRBD1	.	TRBJ2-7	CASSFGAGTGGRLSYEQYF	TGCGCCAGCAGCTTTGGGGCCGGGACAGGGGGCAGGTTATCCTACGAGCAGTACTTC
TRBV18	TRBD1	few	TRBJ2-7	CASSPQGAPGYEQYF	TGTGCCAGCTCACCACAGGGGGCTCCCGGCTACGAGCAGTACTTC
TRBV20-1	.	few	TRBJ1-2	CSAVNPAGSGYTF	TGCAGTGCTGTAAACCCGGCAGGGTCTGGCTACACCTTC
TRBV3-1	TRBD2	few	TRBJ2-2	CASSQFLAGVPGELFF	TGTGCCAGCAGCCAATTTCTAGCGGGAGTCCCCGGGGAGCTGTTTTTT
TRBV11-3	TRBD1	.	TRBJ2-1	CASSSPPDRPFSDEQFF	TGTGCCAGCAGCTCACCGCCGGACAGGCCCTTTTCCGATGAGCAGTTCTTC
TRBV6-5	TRBD1	.	TRBJ1-1	CASSSPQGAWSTEAFF	TGTGCCAGCAGTTCCCCCCAGGGGGCGTGGAGCACTGAAGCTTTCTTT
TRBV11-2	.	few	TRBJ2-1	CASSLDIRPSSYNEQFF	TGTGCCAGCAGCTTAGACATTCGACCGAGCTCCTACAATGAGCAGTTCTTC
TRBV9	TRBD2	few	TRBJ2-1	CASSAGTSGRAKDNEQFF	TGTGCCAGCAGCGCAGGGACTAGCGGGAGGGCAAAGGACAATGAGCAGTTCTTC
TRBV7-2	TRBD2	few	TRBJ2-3	CASTLSNSGRTDTQYF	TGTGCCAGCACCTTAAGCAACAGCGGGAGAACAGATACGCAGTATTTT
TRBV5-1	TRBD1	.	TRBJ2-5	CASSFEDRGQETQYF	TGCGCCAGCAGCTTTGAGGACAGGGGCCAAGAGACCCAGTACTTC
TRBV5-1	TRBD2	.	TRBJ2-1	CASCGGRAWNEQFF	TGCGCCAGTTGTGGGGGGAGGGCCTGGAATGAGCAGTTCTTC
TRBV29-1	.	many	TRBJ2-7	CSVGPSSYEQYF	TGCAGCGTTGGTCCGAGCTCCTACGAGCAGTACTTC